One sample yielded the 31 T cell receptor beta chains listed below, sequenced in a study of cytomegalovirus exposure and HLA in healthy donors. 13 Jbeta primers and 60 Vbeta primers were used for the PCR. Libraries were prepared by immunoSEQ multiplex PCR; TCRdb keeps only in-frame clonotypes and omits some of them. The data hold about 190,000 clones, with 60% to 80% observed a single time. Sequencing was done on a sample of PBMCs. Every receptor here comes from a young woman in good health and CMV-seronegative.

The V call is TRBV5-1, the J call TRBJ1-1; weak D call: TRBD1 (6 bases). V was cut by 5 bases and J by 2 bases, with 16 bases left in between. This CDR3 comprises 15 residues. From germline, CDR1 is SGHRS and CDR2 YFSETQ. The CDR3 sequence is CASRWEGQLNTEAFF. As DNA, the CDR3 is TGCGCCAGCAGGTGGGAAGGACAGCTAAACACTGAAGCTTTCTTT.

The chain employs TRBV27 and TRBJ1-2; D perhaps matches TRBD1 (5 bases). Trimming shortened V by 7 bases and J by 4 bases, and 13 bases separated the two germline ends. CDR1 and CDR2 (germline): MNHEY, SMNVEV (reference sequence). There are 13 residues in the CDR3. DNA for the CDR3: TGTGCCAGCACCAAGTCGGGGGTCTATGGCTACACCTTC. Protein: CASTKSGVYGYTF.

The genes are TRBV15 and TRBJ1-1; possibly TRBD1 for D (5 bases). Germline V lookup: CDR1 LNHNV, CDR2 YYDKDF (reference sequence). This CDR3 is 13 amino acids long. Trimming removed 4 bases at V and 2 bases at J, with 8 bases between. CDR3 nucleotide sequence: TGTGCCACCAGCAAACAGGTCAACACTGAAGCTTTCTTT. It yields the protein CATSKQVNTEAFF.

The CDR3 DNA reads as TGTGCCAGCCGACAGGGCCTAGAAAAACTGTTTTTT. Protein product: CASRQGLEKLFF. The chain is built from TRBV2 and TRBJ1-4; 7 nucleotides align to TRBD1. The germline V gene has CDR1 SNHLY and CDR2 FYNNEI. V was pared by 8 bases and J by 8 bases, with 5 bases of the junction left unmatched. This CDR3 is built from 12 residues.

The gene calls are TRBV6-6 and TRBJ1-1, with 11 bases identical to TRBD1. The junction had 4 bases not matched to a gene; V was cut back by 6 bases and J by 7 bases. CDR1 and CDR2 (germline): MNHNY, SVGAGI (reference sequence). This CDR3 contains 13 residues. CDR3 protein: CASSSGQGVEAFF. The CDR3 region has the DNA TGTGCCAGCAGCTCGGGACAGGGGGTTGAAGCTTTCTTT.

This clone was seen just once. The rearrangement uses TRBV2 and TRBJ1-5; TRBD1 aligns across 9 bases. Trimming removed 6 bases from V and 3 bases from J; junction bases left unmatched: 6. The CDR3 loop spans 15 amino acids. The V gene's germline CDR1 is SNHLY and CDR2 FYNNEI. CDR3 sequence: CASSGTGNSNQPQHF. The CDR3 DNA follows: TGTGCCAGCAGCGGGACAGGGAACTCCAATCAGCCCCAGCATTTT.

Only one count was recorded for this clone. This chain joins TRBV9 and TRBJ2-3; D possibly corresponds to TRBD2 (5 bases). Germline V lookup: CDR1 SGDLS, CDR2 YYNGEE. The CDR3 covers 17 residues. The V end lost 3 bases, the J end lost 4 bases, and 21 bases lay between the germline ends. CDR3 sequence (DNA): TGTGCCAGCAGCGACGGGGTCCACTCCCCGGAGGCAGATACGCAGTATTTT. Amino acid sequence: CASSDGVHSPEADTQYF.

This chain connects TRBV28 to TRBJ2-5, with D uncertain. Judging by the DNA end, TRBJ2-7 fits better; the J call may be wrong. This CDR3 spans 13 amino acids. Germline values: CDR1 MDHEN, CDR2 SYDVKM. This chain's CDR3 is CASSYAFPHEQYF. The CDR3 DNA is TGTGCCAGCAGTTACGCATTTCCCCACGAGCAGTACTTC.

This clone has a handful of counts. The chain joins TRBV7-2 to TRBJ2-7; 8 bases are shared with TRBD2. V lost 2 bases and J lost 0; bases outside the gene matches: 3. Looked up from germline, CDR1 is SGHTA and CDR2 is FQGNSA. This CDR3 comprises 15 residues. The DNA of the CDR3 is TGTGCCAGCAGCTTACCGGCGGGGGGCTCCTACGAGCAGTACTTC. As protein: CASSLPAGGSYEQYF. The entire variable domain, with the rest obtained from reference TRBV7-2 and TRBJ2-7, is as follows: GAGVSQSPSNKVTEKGKDVELRCDPISGHTALYWYRQSLGQGLEFLIYFQGNSAPDKSGLPSDRFSAERTGGSVSTLTIQRTQQEDSAVYLCASSLPAGGSYEQYFGPGTRLTVT.

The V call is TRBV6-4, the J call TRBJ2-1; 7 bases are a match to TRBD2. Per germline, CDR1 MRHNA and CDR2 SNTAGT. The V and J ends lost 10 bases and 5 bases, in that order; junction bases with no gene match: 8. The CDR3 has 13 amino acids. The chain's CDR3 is CATSRESHNEQFF. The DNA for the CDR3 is TGTGCCACCTCGCGGGAGTCCCACAATGAGCAGTTCTTC.

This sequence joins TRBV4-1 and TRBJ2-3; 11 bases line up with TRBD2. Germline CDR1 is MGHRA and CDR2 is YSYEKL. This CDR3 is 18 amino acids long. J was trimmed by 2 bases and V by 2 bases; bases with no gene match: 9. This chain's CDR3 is CASSQLAGGQEITDTQYF. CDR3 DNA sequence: TGCGCCAGCAGCCAATTAGCGGGGGGGCAGGAGATCACAGATACGCAGTATTTT.

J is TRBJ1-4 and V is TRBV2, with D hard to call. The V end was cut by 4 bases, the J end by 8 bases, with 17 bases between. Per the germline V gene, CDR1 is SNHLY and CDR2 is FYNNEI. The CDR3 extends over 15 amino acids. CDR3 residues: CASSARPGPGEKLFF. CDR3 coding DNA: TGTGCCAGCAGTGCTCGACCTGGGCCGGGGGAAAAACTGTTTTTT.

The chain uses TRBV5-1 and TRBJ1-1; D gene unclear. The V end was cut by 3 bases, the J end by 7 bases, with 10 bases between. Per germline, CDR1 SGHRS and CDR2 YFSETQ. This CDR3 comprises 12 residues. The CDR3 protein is CASSYDYGEAFF. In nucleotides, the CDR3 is TGCGCCAGCAGCTACGACTACGGTGAAGCTTTCTTT.

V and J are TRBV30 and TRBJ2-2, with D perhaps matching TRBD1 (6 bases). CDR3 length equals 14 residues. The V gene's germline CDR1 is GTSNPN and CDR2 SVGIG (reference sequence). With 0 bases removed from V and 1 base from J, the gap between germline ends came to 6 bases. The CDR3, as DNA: TGTGCCTGGAGTGTAGGGGGGAACACCGGGGAGCTGTTTTTT. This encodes CAWSVGGNTGELFF.

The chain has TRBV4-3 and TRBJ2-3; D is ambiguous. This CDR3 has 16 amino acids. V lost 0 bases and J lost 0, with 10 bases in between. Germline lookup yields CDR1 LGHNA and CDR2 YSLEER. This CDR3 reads CASSQDARYSTDTQYF. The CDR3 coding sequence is TGCGCCAGCAGCCAAGATGCACGGTATAGCACAGATACGCAGTATTTT.

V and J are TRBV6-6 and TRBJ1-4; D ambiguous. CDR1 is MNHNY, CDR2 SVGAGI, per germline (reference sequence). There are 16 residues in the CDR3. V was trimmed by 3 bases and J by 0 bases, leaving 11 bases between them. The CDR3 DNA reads TGTGCCAGCAGTTATCCCGCAGGTTCAACTAATGAAAAACTGTTTTTT. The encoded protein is CASSYPAGSTNEKLFF.

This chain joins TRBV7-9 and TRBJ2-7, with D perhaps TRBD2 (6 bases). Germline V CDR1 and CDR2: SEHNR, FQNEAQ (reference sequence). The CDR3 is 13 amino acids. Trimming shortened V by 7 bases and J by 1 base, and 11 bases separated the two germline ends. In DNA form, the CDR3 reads TGTGCCAGCACCCCGGGACTTTCCTACGAGCAGTACTTC. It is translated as CASTPGLSYEQYF. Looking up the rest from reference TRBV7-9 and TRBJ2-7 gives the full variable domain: DTGVSQNPRHKITKRGQNVTFRCDPISEHNRLYWYRQTLGQGPEFLTYFQNEAQLEKSRLLSDRFSAERPKGSFSTLEIQRTEQGDSAMYLCASTPGLSYEQYFGPGTRLTVT.

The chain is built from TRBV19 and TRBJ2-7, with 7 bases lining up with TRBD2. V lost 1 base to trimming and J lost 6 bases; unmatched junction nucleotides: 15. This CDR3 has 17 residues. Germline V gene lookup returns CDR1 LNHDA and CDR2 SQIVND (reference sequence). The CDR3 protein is CASSIGYGGAGHFEQYF. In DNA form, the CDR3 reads TGTGCCAGTAGTATAGGATATGGAGGAGCGGGGCATTTCGAGCAGTACTTC.

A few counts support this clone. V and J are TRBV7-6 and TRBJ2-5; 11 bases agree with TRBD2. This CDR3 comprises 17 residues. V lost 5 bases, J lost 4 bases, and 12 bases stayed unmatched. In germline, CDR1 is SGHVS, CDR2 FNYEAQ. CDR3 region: CASSAKPSGRPPETQYF. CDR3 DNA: TGTGCCAGCAGCGCGAAACCTAGCGGGAGGCCACCAGAGACCCAGTACTTC.

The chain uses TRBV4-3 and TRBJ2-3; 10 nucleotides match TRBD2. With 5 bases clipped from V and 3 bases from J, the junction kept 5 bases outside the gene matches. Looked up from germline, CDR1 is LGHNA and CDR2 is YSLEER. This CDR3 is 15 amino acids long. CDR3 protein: CASSDASGSTDTQYF. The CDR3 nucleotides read TGCGCCAGCAGCGATGCTAGCGGGAGTACAGATACGCAGTATTTT.

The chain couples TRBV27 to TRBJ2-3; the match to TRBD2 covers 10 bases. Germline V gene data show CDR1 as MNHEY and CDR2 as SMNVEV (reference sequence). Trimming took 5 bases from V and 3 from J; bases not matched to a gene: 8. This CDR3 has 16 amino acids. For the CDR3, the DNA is TGTGCCAGCAGTCCCGATATAGCGGGAGGAACAGATACGCAGTATTTT. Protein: CASSPDIAGGTDTQYF.

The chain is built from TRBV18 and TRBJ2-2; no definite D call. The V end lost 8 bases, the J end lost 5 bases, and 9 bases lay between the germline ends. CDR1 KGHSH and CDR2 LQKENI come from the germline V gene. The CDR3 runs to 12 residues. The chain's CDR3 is CASHSETGELFF. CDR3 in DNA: TGTGCCAGCCACAGTGAAACCGGGGAGCTGTTTTTT.

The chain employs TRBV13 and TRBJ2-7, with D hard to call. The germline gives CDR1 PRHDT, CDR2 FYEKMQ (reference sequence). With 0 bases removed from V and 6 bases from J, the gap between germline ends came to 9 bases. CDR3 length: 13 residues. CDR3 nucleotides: TGTGCCAGCAGCTTAGGGGCATCCCTCGAGCAGTACTTC. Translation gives CASSLGASLEQYF. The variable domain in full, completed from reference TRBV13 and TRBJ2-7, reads AAGVIQSPRHLIKEKRETATLKCYPIPRHDTVYWYQQGPGQDPQFLISFYEKMQSDKGSIPDRFSAQQFSDYHSELNMSSLELGDSALYFCASSLGASLEQYFGPGTRLTVT.

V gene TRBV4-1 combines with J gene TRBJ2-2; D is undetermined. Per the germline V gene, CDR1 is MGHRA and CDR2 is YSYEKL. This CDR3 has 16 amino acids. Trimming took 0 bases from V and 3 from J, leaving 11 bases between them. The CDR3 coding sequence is TGCGCCAGCAGCCAAGACCCGAGCCCCTACACCGGGGAGCTGTTTTTT. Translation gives CASSQDPSPYTGELFF.

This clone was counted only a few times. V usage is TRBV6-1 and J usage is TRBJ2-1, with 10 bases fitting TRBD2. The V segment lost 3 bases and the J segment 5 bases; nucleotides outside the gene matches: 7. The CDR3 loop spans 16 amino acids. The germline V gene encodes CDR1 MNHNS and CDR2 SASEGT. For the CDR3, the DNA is TGTGCCAGCAGTGAGCTAGCGGGAGATTCTCACAATGAGCAGTTCTTC. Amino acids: CASSELAGDSHNEQFF.

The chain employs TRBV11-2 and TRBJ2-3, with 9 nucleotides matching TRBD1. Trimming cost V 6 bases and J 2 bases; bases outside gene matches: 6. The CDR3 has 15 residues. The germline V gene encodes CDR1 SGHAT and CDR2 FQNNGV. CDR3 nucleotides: TGTGCCAGCAGGACCGGGACAGGGACCACAGATACGCAGTATTTT. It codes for CASRTGTGTTDTQYF.

The CDR3 reads CASRSGQGMNTEAFF. The CDR3 coding sequence is TGTGCCAGCAGATCGGGTCAGGGGATGAACACTGAAGCTTTCTTT. The chain carries TRBV28 and TRBJ1-1, with D possibly TRBD1 on 6 matching bases. Germline V lookup: CDR1 MDHEN, CDR2 SYDVKM. CDR3 size: 15 residues. V was shortened by 6 bases and J by 0 bases, with 14 bases between the two germline ends.

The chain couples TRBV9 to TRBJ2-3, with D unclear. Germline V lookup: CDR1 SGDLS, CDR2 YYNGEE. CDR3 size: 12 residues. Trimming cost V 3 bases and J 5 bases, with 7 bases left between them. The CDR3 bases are TGTGCCAGCAGCGCAACATTAGATACGCAGTATTTT. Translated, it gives CASSATLDTQYF.

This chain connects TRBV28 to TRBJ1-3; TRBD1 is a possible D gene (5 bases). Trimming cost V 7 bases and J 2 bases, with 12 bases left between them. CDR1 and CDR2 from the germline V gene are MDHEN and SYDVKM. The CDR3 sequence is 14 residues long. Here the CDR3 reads CASTAGTPGNTIYF. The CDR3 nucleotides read TGTGCCAGCACCGCCGGGACTCCTGGAAACACCATATATTTT.

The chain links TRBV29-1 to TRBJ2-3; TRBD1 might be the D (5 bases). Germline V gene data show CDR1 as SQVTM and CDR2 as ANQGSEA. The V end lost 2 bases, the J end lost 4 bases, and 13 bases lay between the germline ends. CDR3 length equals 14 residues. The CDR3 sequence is CSVEYIRRADTQYF. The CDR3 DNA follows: TGCAGCGTTGAATATATTCGCAGGGCAGATACGCAGTATTTT.

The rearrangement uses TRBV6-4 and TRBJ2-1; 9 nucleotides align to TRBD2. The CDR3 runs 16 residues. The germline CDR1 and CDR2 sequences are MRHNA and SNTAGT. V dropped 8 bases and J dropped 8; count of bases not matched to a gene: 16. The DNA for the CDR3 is TGTGCCAGCCGCTTCTCTGGGACTAGCAGTATCGATGAGCAGTTCTTC. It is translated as CASRFSGTSSIDEQFF.